These 8 T cell receptor beta chains were all obtained from the same sample, sequenced in a study of long-term antiretroviral therapy in people with HIV. The authors ran the immunoSEQ assay, v3.0, at survey level. Sequenced by immunoSEQ multiplex PCR; TCRdb stores in-frame clones only, minus some. The sample comprises tens of thousands of clones, under 85% of which are singletons, and 18% rests with the top ten. Sequenced here: unsorted PBMCs, sampled 0.5 years before starting antiretroviral therapy. Every receptor here comes from a man aged 35 to 55 with HIV.

This clone came up a few times. The CDR3 region is CASSPQGGNTEAFF. CDR3 in DNA: TGTGCCAGCAGCCCTCAAGGAGGGAACACTGAAGCTTTCTTT. The chain employs TRBV5-4 and TRBJ1-1, with D hard to call. V was pared by 4 bases and J by 1 base, with 11 bases between. This CDR3 has 14 residues. Germline CDR1 and CDR2: SGHNT and YYREEE (reference sequence).

This clone was observed a handful of times. The V and J genes are TRBV5-6 and TRBJ1-6; D might be TRBD1 (6 bases). The CDR3 has 17 residues. Deletions cut 4 bases from V and 9 bases from J, with 23 bases between. Germline CDR1 SGHDT, CDR2 YYEEEE. In nucleotides, the CDR3 is TGTGCCAGCAGCGACTTGGGCAGGGGATTAAACGGTTCACCCCTCCACTTT. This translates into CASSDLGRGLNGSPLHF.

The chain has TRBV12-5 and TRBJ1-2; 10 nucleotides line up with TRBD1. This CDR3 is built from 16 residues. CDR1 and CDR2 from the germline V gene are LGHNT and FRNRAP. Unmatched junction bases numbered 6, after V lost 1 base and J lost 4 bases. The chain's CDR3 is CASGLGGGTGAYGYTF. The CDR3 region has the DNA TGTGCTAGTGGTTTGGGGGGAGGGACAGGGGCCTATGGCTACACCTTC.

The chain employs TRBV29-1 and TRBJ1-2; tentatively, D is TRBD1 (5 bases). From germline, CDR1 is SQVTM and CDR2 ANQGSEA. The CDR3 runs 15 residues. The V gene lost 5 bases and the J gene lost 4 bases, with 20 bases spanning the gap. The CDR3 DNA is TGCAGCGTTTATCTGGTGGGGGAGGTAGCCTATGGCTACACCTTC. Its translation: CSVYLVGEVAYGYTF.

The table lists this clone with a count of one. V usage is TRBV19 and J usage is TRBJ1-5; 9 bases line up with TRBD1. Germline V lookup: CDR1 LNHDA, CDR2 SQIVND (reference sequence). The CDR3 runs 18 residues. After removal of 4 bases from V and 2 bases from J, the junction contained 12 bases not matched to a gene. Written as DNA, the CDR3 is TGTGCCAGTAGTACCATCGGACAGGGGATGAGAGGCAATCAGCCCCAGCATTTT. It codes for CASSTIGQGMRGNQPQHF.

The chain has TRBV5-1 and TRBJ2-2, with D possibly being TRBD1 or TRBD2 (5 bases each). The CDR3 contains 14 residues. Germline V gene lookup returns CDR1 SGHRS and CDR2 YFSETQ. V shed 2 bases and J shed 4 bases, with 9 bases lying between them. The CDR3 reads CASSFLGGTGELFF. CDR3 in DNA: TGCGCCAGCAGCTTCCTTGGGGGCACCGGGGAGCTGTTTTTT.

This chain connects TRBV5-8 to TRBJ1-1; no reliable D call. Germline-derived CDR1 and CDR2 are SGHTS and YDEGEE. The CDR3 is 12 residues long. V lost 0 bases, J lost 11 bases, and 11 bases lay in between. CDR3 region: CASSLDTEEAFF. The CDR3 DNA follows: TGTGCCAGCAGCTTGGACACCGAGGAGGCTTTCTTT.

The chain joins TRBV28 to TRBJ2-3; no clear D gene. The CDR3 sequence is 15 residues long. Germline V gene lookup returns CDR1 MDHEN and CDR2 SYDVKM. The V and J ends lost 6 bases and 1 base respectively, with 14 bases between them. CDR3 DNA sequence: TGTGCCAGCAGCCGCCGTGGGTCGGGCACAGATACGCAGTATTTT. Translating gives CASSRRGSGTDTQYF.